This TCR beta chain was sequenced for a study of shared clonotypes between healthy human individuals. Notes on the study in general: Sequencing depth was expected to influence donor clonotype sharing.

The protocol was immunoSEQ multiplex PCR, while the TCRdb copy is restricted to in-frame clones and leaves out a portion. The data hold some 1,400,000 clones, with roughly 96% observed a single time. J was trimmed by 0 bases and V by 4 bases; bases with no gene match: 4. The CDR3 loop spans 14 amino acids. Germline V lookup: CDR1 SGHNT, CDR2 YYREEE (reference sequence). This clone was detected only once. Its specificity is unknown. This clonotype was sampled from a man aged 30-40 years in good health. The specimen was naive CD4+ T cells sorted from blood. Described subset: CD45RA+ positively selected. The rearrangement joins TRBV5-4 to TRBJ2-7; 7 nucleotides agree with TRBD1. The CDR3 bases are TGTGCCAGCAGCGCGACAGGGAACTCCTACGAGCAGTACTTC. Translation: CASSATGNSYEQYF.